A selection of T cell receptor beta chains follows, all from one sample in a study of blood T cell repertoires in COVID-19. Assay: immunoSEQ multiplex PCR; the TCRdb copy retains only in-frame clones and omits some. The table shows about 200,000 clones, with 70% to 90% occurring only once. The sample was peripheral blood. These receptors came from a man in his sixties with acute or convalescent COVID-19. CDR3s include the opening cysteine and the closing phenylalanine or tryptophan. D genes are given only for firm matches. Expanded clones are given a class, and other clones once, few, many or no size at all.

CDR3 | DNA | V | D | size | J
CASSPRTASGELFF | TGTGCCAGCTCACCACGGACAGCCAGCGGGGAGCTGTTTTTT | TRBV18 | NA | NA | TRBJ2-2
CASSPRLTGNGDTEAFF | TGTGCCAGCTCACCTCGGCTTACAGGGAACGGGGACACTGAAGCTTTCTTT | TRBV18 | NA | NA | TRBJ1-1
CASSLVLLAPIEQYF | TGTGCCAGCAGCCTAGTGTTACTAGCGCCTATCGAGCAGTACTTC | TRBV7-9 | TRBD2 | few | TRBJ2-7
CARNKNYGYTF | TGTGCCAGAAACAAGAACTATGGCTACACCTTC | TRBV5-7 | NA | NA | TRBJ1-2
CASGGGFIETQYF | TGTGCCAGCGGGGGGGGGTTTATAGAGACCCAGTACTTC | TRBV28 | TRBD2 | NA | TRBJ2-5
CASSGSGPKTYEQYF | TGTGCCAGCAGTGGTAGCGGCCCGAAGACCTACGAGCAGTACTTC | TRBV28 | NA | NA | TRBJ2-7
CASSVGRGGSSGNTIYF | TGTGCCAGCAGCGTAGGGAGGGGTGGGAGCTCTGGAAACACCATATATTTT | TRBV9 | NA | NA | TRBJ1-3
CASSLAGTDGAFF | TGTGCCAGCAGCTTAGCGGGTACCGACGGGGCTTTCTTT | TRBV7-9 | NA | NA | TRBJ1-1
CASRRTFGPEAFF | TGTGCCAGCAGGCGGACTTTCGGACCTGAAGCTTTCTTT | TRBV7-2 | NA | NA | TRBJ1-1
CASSAAGLGNYGYTF | TGTGCCAGCAGCGCCGCGGGGTTGGGTAACTATGGCTACACCTTC | TRBV7-2 | NA | NA | TRBJ1-2
CASSLARYNEQFF | TGTGCCAGCAGCTTAGCGCGGTACAATGAGCAGTTCTTC | TRBV11-2 | NA | once | TRBJ2-1
CASSQRPGQGAQPQHF | TGCGCCAGCAGCCAACGTCCGGGACAGGGGGCTCAGCCCCAGCATTTT | TRBV4-1 | TRBD1 | NA | TRBJ1-5
CASSDRGSGSNEQFF | TGTGCCAGCAGTGACAGGGGGTCGGGGAGCAATGAGCAGTTCTTC | TRBV6-1 | TRBD1 | NA | TRBJ2-1
CASSSDLHYTF | TGTGCCAGCAGCTCAGACTTACACTACACCTTC | TRBV5-6 | NA | NA | TRBJ1-2
CASSPDTSQPQHF | TGTGCCAGCTCACCAGACACGAGTCAGCCCCAGCATTTT | TRBV18 | NA | NA | TRBJ1-5
CASSTTGADTQYF | TGTGCCAGTAGTACTACAGGGGCAGATACGCAGTATTTT | TRBV19 | TRBD1 | NA | TRBJ2-3
CASSPSGASGSEAFF | TGTGCCAGCAGTCCCAGCGGAGCATCGGGGAGTGAAGCTTTCTTT | TRBV6-5 | NA | NA | TRBJ1-1
CASSRRGGYEQYF | TGTGCCAGCAGCAGGAGGGGAGGGTACGAGCAGTACTTC | TRBV5-8 | TRBD2 | NA | TRBJ2-7
CASSQGGGEKLFF | TGTGCCAGCAGCCAAGGAGGGGGTGAAAAACTGTTTTTT | TRBV14 | NA | NA | TRBJ1-4
CASSLGTSGSIDTQYF | TGCGCCAGCAGCTTAGGGACTAGCGGGAGTATTGATACGCAGTATTTT | TRBV5-1 | TRBD2 | NA | TRBJ2-3
CASSGDRGYGYTF | TGTGCCAGCAGCGGGGACAGGGGGTATGGCTACACCTTC | TRBV2 | TRBD1 | NA | TRBJ1-2
CASLPGLAGEGELFF | TGTGCCAGCCTACCGGGACTAGCGGGAGAGGGGGAGCTGTTTTTT | TRBV7-6 | TRBD2 | NA | TRBJ2-2
CASSPGGLAGPVRPYNEQFF | TGTGCCAGCAGCCCGGGGGGACTAGCGGGCCCGGTTCGTCCCTACAATGAGCAGTTCTTC | TRBV9 | TRBD2 | NA | TRBJ2-1
CASSPLAGFMELFF | TGTGCCAGCAGCCCCCTGGCGGGGTTCATGGAGCTGTTTTTT | TRBV9 | NA | NA | TRBJ2-2
CASSPTRPRGTGELFF | TGCGCCAGCAGCCCAACTAGGCCTCGGGGCACCGGGGAGCTGTTTTTT | TRBV5-1 | NA | NA | TRBJ2-2
CAGSQVGTGKSYGYTF | TGTGCCGGCAGCCAAGTCGGTACAGGGAAAAGTTATGGCTACACCTTC | TRBV3-1/TRBV3-2 | NA | NA | TRBJ1-2